This passage covers 3 T cell receptor beta chains from one sample sequenced in a study of metastatic and nonmetastatic thyroid tumors. Using MiXCR, TCRdb re-called clones from the PCR reads. The sample comprises 72,000 or so clones, roughly 18% of which are singletons, and about 13% rests with the top ten. No treatment of any kind had been given to any patient before thyroid surgery. The sample was blood. The receptors come from a female donor with papillary thyroid cancer or a benign thyroid nodule (not recorded which). Some clones in this sample may be carry-over from other donors' samples.

This clone was recorded at least ten times. The chain couples TRBV24-1 to TRBJ2-3; perhaps TRBD1 as D (6 bases). Germline lookup yields CDR1 KGHDR and CDR2 SFDVKD. The V gene lost 4 bases and the J gene lost 4 bases, with 14 bases spanning the gap. CDR3 length equals 15 residues. CDR3 loop: CATSDHGQTADTQYF. The CDR3 DNA reads TGTGCCACCAGTGACCACGGACAGACCGCAGATACGCAGTATTTT.

CDR3 loop: CASSDRENSPLHF. The CDR3 coding sequence is TGTGCCAGCAGTGACAGGGAGAATTCACCCCTCCACTTT. The J gene is TRBJ1-6, the V gene TRBV6-4; D not certain. The CDR3 sequence is 13 residues long. The germline CDR1 and CDR2 sequences are MRHNA and SNTAGT. V lost 2 bases and J lost 7, with 6 bases in between.

The V call is TRBV6-1, the J call TRBJ2-1; D is ambiguous. Germline lookup yields CDR1 MNHNS and CDR2 SASEGT. V dropped 11 bases and J dropped 3 bases, with 8 bases sitting between them. This CDR3 has 11 amino acids. The CDR3 region is CAEGGYNEQFF. The DNA of the CDR3 is TGTGCCGAAGGCGGCTACAATGAGCAGTTCTTC.